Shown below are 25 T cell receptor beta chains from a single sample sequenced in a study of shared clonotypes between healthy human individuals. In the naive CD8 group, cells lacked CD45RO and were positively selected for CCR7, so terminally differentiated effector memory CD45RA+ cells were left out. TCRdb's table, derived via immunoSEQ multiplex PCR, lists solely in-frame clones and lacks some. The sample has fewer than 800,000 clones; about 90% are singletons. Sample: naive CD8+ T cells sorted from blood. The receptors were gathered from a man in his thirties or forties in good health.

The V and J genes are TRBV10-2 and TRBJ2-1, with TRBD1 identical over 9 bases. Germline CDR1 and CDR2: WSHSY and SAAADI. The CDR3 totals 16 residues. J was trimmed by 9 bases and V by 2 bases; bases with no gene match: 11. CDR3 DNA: TGCGCCAGCAGTGAGCCGACCGACAGGGGGGAAGTTGAGCAGTTCTTC. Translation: CASSEPTDRGEVEQFF.

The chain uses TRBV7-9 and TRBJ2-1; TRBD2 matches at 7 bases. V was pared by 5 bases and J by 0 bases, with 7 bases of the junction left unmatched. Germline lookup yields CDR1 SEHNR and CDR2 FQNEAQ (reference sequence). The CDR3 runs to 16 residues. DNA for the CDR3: TGTGCCAGCAGCCCCAGAACTAGCGACTCCTACAATGAGCAGTTCTTC. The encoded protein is CASSPRTSDSYNEQFF.

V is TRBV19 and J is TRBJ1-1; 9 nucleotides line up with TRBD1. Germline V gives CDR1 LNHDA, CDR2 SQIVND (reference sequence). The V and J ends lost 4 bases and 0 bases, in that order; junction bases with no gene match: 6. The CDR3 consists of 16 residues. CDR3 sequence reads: CASSRGQGIMNTEAFF. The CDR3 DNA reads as TGTGCCAGTAGTAGGGGACAGGGAATAATGAACACTGAAGCTTTCTTT.

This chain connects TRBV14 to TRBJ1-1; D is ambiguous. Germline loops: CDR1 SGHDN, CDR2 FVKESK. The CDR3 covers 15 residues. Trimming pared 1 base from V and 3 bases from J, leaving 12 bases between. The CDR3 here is CASSQVGDGDTEAFF. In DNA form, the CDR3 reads TGTGCCAGCAGCCAAGTAGGAGACGGGGACACTGAAGCTTTCTTT.

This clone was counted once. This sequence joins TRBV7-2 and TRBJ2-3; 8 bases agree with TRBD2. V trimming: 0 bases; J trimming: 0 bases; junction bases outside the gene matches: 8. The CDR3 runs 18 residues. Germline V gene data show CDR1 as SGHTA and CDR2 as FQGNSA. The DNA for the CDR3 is TGTGCCAGCAGCTTAGCGGCGCCGGGACTAGTAAGCACAGATACGCAGTATTTT. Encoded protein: CASSLAAPGLVSTDTQYF.

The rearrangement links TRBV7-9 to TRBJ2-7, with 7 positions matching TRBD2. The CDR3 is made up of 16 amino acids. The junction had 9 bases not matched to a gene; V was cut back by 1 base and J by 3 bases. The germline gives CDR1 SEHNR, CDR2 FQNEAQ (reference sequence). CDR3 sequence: CASSLVVGGSIYEQYF. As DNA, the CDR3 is TGTGCCAGCAGCTTAGTTGTAGGCGGGAGTATCTACGAGCAGTACTTC.

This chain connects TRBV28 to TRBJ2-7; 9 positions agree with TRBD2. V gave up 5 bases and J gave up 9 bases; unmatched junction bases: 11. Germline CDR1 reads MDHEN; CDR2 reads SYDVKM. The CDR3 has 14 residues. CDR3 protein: CASSGLAGEVGQYF. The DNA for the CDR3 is TGTGCCAGCAGTGGTTTAGCGGGAGAAGTAGGGCAGTACTTC. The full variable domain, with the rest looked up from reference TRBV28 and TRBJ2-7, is DVKVTQSSRYLVKRTGEKVFLECVQDMDHENMFWYRQDPGLGLRLIYFSYDVKMKEKGDIPEGYSVSREKKERFSLILESASTNQTSMYLCASSGLAGEVGQYFGPGTRLTVT.

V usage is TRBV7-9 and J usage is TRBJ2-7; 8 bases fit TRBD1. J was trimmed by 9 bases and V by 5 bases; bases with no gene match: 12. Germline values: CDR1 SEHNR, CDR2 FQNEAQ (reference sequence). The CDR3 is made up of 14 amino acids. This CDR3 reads CASSAPGQVFGQYF. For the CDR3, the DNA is TGTGCCAGCAGCGCCCCGGGACAGGTCTTCGGGCAGTACTTC.

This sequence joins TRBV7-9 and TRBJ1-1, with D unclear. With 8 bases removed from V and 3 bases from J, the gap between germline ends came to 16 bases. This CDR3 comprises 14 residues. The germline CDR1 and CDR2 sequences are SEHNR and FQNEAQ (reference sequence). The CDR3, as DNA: TGTGCCAGCCCTGGACCCCTGAGAGACACTGAAGCTTTCTTT. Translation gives CASPGPLRDTEAFF.

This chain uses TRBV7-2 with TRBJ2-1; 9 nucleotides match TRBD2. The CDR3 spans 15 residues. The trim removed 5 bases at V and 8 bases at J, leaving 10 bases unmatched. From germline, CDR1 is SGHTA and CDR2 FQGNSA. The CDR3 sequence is CASSPGASGTDEQFF. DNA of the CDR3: TGTGCCAGCAGCCCAGGGGCTAGCGGGACGGATGAGCAGTTCTTC.

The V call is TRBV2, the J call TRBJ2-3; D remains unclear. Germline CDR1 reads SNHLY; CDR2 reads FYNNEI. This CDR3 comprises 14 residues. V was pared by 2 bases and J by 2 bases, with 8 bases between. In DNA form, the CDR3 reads TGTGCCAGCAGTGAATCGGGTTTCACAGATACGCAGTATTTT. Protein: CASSESGFTDTQYF.

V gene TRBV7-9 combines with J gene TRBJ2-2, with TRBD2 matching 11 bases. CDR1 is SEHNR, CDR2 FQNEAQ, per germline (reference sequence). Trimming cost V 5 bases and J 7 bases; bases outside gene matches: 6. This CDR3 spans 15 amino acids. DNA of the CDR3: TGTGCCAGCAGCCCTACTAGCGGGAGATTCGGGGAGCTGTTTTTT. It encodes CASSPTSGRFGELFF.

For the CDR3, the DNA is TGTGCCAGTAGAGGACTAGCGGCTTACAATGAGCAGTTCTTC. This codes for CASRGLAAYNEQFF. This chain connects TRBV19 to TRBJ2-1, with 10 bases fitting TRBD2. Trimming took 6 bases from V and 4 from J; bases not matched to a gene: 3. The CDR3 is 14 residues long. From germline, CDR1 is LNHDA and CDR2 SQIVND (reference sequence).

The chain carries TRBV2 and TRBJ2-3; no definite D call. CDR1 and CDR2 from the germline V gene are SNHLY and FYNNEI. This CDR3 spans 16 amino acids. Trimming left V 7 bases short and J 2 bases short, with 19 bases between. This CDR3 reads CASTNGKSRSTDTQYF. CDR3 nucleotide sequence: TGTGCCAGCACAAATGGGAAGTCAAGGTCCACAGATACGCAGTATTTT.

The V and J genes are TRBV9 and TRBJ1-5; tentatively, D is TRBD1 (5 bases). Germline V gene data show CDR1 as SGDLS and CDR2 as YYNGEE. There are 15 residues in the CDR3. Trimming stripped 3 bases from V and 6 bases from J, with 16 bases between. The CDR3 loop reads CASSAGGGLLQPQHF. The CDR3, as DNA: TGTGCCAGCAGCGCGGGTGGGGGACTCCTTCAGCCCCAGCATTTT.

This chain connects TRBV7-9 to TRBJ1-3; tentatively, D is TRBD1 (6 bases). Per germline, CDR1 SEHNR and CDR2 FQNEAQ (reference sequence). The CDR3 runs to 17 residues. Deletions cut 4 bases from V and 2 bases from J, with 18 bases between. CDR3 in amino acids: CASSSAGGRLPGNTIYF. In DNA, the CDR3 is TGTGCCAGCAGCTCAGCTGGGGGGCGCTTACCTGGAAACACCATATATTTT.

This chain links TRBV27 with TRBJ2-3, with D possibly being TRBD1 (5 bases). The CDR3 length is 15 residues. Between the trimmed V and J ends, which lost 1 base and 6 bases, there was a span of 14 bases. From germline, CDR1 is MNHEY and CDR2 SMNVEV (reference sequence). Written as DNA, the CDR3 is TGTGCCAGCAGTTTATGGGTGGAAGGGGCTGATACGCAGTATTTT. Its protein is CASSLWVEGADTQYF.

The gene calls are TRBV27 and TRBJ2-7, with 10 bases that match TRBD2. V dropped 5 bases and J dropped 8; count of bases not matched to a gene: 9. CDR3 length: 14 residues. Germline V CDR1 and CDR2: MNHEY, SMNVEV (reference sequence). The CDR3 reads CASSLFGTSEQQYF. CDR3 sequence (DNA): TGTGCCAGCAGTCTGTTCGGGACTAGCGAACAGCAGTACTTC.

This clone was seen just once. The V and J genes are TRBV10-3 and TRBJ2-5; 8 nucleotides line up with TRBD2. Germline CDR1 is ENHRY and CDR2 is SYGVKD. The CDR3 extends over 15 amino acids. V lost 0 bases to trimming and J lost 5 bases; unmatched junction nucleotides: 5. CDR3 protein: CAISESVGGAETQYF. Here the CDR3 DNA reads TGTGCCATCAGTGAGTCGGTCGGGGGGGCCGAGACCCAGTACTTC.

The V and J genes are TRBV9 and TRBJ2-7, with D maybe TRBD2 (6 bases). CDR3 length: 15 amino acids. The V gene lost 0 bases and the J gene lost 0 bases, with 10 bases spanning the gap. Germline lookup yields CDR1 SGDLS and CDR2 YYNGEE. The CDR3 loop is CASSVEYGSSYEQYF. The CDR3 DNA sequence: TGTGCCAGCAGCGTAGAGTACGGGAGCTCCTACGAGCAGTACTTC.

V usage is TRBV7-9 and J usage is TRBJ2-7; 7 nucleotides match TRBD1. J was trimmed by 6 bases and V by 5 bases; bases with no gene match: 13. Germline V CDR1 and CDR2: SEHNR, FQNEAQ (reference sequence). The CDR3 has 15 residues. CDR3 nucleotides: TGTGCCAGCAGCGGATCCGGGACAGCTCCGACCGAGCAGTACTTC. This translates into CASSGSGTAPTEQYF.

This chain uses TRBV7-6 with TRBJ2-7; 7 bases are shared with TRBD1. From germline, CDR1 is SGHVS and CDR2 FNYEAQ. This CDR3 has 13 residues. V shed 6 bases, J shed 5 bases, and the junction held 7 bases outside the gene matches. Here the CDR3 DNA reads TGTGCCAGCAGTATTTCAGGGGGTAACGAGCAGTACTTC. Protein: CASSISGGNEQYF.

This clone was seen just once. In DNA, the CDR3 is TGTGCCAGCACGGGGGGTTTGATCTACTTC. As protein: CASTGGLIYF. The chain carries TRBV2 and TRBJ2-7; TRBD2 matches at 7 bases. The V segment lost 7 bases and the J segment 13 bases; nucleotides outside the gene matches: 7. Per germline, CDR1 SNHLY and CDR2 FYNNEI. This CDR3 region has 10 residues. The whole variable domain, filled in from reference TRBV2 and TRBJ2-7, reads EPEVTQTPSHQVTQMGQEVILRCVPISNHLYFYWYRQILGQKVEFLVSFYNNEISEKSEIFDDQFSVERPDGSNFTLKIRSTKLEDSAMYFCASTGGLIYFGPGTRLTVT.

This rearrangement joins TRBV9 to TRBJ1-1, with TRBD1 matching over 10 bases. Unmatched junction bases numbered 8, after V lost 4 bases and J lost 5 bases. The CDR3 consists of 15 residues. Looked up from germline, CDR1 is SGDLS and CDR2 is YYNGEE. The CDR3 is CASSRSWDRGTEAFF. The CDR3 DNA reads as TGTGCCAGCAGCAGGTCGTGGGACAGGGGTACTGAAGCTTTCTTT.

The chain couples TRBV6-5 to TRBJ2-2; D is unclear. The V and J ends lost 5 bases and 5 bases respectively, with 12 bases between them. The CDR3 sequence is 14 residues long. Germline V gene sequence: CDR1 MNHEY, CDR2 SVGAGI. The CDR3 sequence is CASSDEGGTGELFF. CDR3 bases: TGTGCCAGCAGTGACGAAGGTGGAACCGGGGAGCTGTTTTTT.